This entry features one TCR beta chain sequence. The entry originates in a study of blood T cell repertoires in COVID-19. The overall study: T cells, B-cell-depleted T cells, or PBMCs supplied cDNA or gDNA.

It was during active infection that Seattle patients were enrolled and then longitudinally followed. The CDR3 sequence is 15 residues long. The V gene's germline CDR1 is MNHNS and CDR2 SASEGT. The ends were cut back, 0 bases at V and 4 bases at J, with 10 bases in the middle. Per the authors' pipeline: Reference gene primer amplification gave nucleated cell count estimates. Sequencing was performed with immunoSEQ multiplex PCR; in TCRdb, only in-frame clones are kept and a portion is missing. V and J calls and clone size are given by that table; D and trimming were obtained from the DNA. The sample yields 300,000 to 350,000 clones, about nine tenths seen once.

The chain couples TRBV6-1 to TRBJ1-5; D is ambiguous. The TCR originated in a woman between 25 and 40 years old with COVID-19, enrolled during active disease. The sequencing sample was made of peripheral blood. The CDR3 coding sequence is TGTGCCAGCAGTGAAGCATGGCAGGTAAATCAGCCCCAGCATTTT. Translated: CASSEAWQVNQPQHF.